One TCR beta chain is described in this entry. The entry originates in a study of control samples from healthy donors and cancer patients. Using immunoSEQ multiplex PCR, the repertoire was profiled, and TCRdb retains in-frame clones only, with some absent. The table records fewer than 120,000 clones, around nine tenths of them present only once. This CDR3 is built from 16 residues. Germline loops: CDR1 SGHNT, CDR2 YYREEE (reference sequence). Deletions cut 4 bases from V and 2 bases from J, with 16 bases between. Sequenced material: PBMCs. This clonotype was obtained from a woman between 55 and 75 years old with lung cancer. The chain joins TRBV5-4 to TRBJ2-1; a weak D match, TRBD1 (6 bases). In nucleotides, the CDR3 is TGTGCCAGCAGCATACTTCAGGGGACGCCCTACAATGAGCAGTTCTTC. The encoded protein is CASSILQGTPYNEQFF.